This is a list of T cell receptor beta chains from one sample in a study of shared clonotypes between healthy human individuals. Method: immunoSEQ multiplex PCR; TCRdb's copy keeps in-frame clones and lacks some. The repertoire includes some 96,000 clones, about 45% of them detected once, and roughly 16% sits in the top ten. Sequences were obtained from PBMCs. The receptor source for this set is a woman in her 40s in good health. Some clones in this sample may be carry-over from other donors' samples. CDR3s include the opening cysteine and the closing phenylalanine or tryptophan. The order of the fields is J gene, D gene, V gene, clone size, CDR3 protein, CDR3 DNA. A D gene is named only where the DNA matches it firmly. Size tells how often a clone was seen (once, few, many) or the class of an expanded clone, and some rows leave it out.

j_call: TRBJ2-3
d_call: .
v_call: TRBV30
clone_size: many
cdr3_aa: CALEAPSTDTQYF
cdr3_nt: TGTGCCTTGGAGGCCCCTAGCACAGATACGCAGTATTTT

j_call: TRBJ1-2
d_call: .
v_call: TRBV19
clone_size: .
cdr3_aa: CASSQGTPGGYTF
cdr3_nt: TGTGCCAGTAGTCAGGGGACACCTGGTGGCTACACCTTC

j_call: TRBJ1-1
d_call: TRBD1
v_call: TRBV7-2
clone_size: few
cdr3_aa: CASSLDGTGDTEAFF
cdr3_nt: TGTGCCAGCAGCTTAGACGGGACAGGGGACACTGAAGCTTTCTTT

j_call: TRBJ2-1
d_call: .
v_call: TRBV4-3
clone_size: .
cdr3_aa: CASSQDRSNEQFF
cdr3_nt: TGCGCCAGCAGCCAAGATCGATCGAATGAGCAGTTCTTC

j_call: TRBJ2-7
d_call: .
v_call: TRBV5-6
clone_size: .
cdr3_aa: CASSLNPEYEQYF
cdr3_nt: TGTGCCAGCAGCTTGAATCCAGAGTACGAGCAGTACTTC

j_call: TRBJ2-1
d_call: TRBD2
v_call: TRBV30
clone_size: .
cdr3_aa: CAWSVWREGSWKQFF
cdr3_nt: TGTGCCTGGAGTGTATGGCGGGAGGGCAGTTGGAAGCAGTTCTTC

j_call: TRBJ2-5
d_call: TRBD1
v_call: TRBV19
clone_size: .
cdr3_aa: CASRVRGGVQETQYF
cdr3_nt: TGTGCCAGTAGGGTTAGAGGGGGCGTCCAAGAGACCCAGTACTTC

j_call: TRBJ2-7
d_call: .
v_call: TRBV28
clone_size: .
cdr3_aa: CASSLPRWRSSYEQYF
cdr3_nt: TGTGCCAGCAGTCTCCCCCGGTGGCGGAGCTCCTACGAGCAGTACTTC

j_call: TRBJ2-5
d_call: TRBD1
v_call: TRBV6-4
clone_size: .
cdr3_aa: CASSNFGDSQETQYF
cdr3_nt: TGTGCCAGCAGTAATTTTGGGGACAGTCAAGAGACCCAGTACTTC

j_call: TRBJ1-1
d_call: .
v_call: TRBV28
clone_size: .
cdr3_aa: CASSLDVNTEAFF
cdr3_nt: TGTGCCAGCAGTTTGGATGTTAACACTGAAGCTTTCTTT

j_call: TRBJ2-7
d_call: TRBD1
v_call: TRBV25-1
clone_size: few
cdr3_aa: CASMGQNYEQYF
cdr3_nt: TGTGCCAGCATGGGACAGAACTACGAGCAGTACTTC

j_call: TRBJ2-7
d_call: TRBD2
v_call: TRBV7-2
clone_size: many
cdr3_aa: CASSQTLAGGYEQYF
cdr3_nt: TGTGCCAGCAGCCAGACCCTAGCGGGAGGGTACGAGCAGTACTTC

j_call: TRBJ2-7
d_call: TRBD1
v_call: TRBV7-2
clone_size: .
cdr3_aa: CASSPTGTGYYEQYF
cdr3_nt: TGTGCCAGCAGCCCGACCGGGACAGGGTACTACGAGCAGTACTTC

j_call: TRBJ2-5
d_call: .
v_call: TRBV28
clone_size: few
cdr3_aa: CASRSGGLETQYF
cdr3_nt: TGTGCCAGCAGGTCCGGGGGTTTGGAGACCCAGTACTTC

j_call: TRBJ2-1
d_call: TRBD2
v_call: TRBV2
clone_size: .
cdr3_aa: CASSEVPGGNEQFF
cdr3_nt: TGTGCCAGCAGTGAAGTTCCGGGGGGCAATGAGCAGTTCTTC

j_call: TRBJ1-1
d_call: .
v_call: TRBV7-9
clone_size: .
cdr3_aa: CASSPRSAGDSEAFF
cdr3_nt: TGTGCCAGCAGCCCTCGCTCGGCGGGGGATTCTGAAGCTTTCTTT

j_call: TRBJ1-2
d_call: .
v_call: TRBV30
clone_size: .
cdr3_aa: CAWRPLTRLGDYGYTF
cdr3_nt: TGTGCCTGGAGACCCCTCACCCGTCTAGGGGACTATGGCTACACCTTC

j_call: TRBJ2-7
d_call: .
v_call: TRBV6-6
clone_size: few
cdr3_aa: CASSLVYEQYF
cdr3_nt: TGTGCCAGCAGTCTGGTCTACGAGCAGTACTTC

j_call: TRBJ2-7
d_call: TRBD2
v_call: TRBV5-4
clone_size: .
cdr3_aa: CASSQSRRVSERESEQYF
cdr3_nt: TGCGCCAGCAGCCAGTCTAGGCGTGTATCGGAGCGGGAGAGTGAGCAGTACTTC

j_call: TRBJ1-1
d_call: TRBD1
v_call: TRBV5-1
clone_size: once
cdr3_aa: CASSLGQGSEAFF
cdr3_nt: TGCGCCAGCAGCTTGGGACAGGGGAGTGAAGCTTTCTTT

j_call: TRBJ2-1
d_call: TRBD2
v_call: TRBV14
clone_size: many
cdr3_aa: CASSQLIAGAAFDEQFF
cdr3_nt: TGTGCCAGCAGCCAACTCATAGCGGGAGCCGCGTTCGATGAGCAGTTCTTC

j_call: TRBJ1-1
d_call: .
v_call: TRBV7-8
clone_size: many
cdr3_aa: CASSLGTLPIF
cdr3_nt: TGTGCCAGCAGCTTAGGAACCTTGCCGATCTTT

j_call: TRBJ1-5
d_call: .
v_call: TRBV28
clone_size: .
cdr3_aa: CASSLYGISNQPQHF
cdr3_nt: TGTGCCAGCAGTTTGTATGGGATTAGCAATCAGCCCCAGCATTTT

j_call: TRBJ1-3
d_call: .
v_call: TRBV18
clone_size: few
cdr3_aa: CASSPSGISGNTIYF
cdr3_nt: TGTGCCAGCTCACCTTCTGGGATATCTGGAAACACCATATATTTT

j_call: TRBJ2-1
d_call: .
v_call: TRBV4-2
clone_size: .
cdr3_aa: CASSQDQGFDNEQFF
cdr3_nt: TGTGCCAGCAGCCAAGATCAGGGTTTTGACAATGAGCAGTTCTTC

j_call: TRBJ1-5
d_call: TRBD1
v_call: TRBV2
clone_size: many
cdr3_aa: CASSGDRDSNQPQHF
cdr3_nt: TGTGCCAGCAGTGGGGACAGGGACAGCAATCAGCCCCAGCATTTT

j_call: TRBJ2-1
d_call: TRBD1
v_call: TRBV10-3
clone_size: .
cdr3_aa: CAITQGAQVNEQFF
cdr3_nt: TGTGCCATCACTCAGGGGGCGCAGGTTAATGAGCAGTTCTTC

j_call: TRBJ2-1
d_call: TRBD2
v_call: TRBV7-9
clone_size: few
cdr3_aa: CASSLALAGAYNEQFF
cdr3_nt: TGTGCCAGCAGCTTAGCGCTCGCGGGAGCATACAATGAGCAGTTCTTC

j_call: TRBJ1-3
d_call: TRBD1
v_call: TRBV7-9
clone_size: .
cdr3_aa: CASSLDGRGPGNTIYF
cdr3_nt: TGTGCCAGCAGCTTAGATGGCAGGGGGCCTGGAAACACCATATATTTT

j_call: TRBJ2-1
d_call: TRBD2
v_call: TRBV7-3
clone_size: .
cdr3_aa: CASTGGPGAYNEQFF
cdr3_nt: TGTGCCAGCACGGGAGGGCCTGGCGCCTACAATGAGCAGTTCTTC

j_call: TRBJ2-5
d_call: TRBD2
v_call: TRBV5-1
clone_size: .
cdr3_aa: CASSFLAGETQYF
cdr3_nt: TGCGCCAGCAGCTTCCTAGCGGGAGAGACCCAGTACTTC

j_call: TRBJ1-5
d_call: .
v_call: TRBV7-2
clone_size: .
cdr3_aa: CASSLTPPGTGDQPQHF
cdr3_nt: TGTGCCAGCAGCTTAACCCCCCCCGGGACCGGGGATCAGCCCCAGCATTTT

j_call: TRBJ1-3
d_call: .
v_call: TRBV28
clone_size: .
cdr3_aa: CASSFSGTPGNTIYF
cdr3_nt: TGTGCCAGCAGTTTCTCCGGGACCCCCGGAAACACCATATATTTT

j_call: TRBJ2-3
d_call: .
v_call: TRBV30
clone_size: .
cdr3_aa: CASRGVLTDTQYF
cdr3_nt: TGTGCCAGCCGCGGGGTTTTGACAGATACGCAGTATTTT

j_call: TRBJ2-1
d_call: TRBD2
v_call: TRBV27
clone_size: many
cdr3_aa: CASSLSGSGASYNEQFF
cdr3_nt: TGTGCCAGCAGTTTATCTGGTAGCGGGGCCTCCTACAATGAGCAGTTCTTC

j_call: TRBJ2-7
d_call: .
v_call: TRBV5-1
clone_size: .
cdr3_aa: CASSHARVAYEQYF
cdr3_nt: TGCGCCAGCAGCCACGCCAGGGTCGCCTACGAGCAGTACTTC

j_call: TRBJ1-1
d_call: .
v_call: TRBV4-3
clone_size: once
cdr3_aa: CASSQEPFDATEAFF
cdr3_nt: TGCGCCAGCAGCCAAGAACCTTTTGATGCCACTGAAGCTTTCTTT

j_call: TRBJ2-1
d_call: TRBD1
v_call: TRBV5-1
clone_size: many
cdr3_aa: CASSWDSYNEQFF
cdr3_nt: TGCGCCAGCAGCTGGGACAGTTACAATGAGCAGTTCTTC

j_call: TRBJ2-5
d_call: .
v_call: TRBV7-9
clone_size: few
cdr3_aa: CASSLSSETQYF
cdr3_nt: TGTGCCAGCAGCTTATCGTCGGAGACCCAGTACTTC

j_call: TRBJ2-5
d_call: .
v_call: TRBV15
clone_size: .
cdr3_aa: CATSRDPGPQETQYF
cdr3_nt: TGTGCCACCAGCAGAGATCCGGGACCCCAAGAGACCCAGTACTTC

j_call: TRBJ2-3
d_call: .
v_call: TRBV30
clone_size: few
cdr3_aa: CAWSVAYATDTQYF
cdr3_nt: TGTGCCTGGAGTGTAGCGTACGCAACAGATACGCAGTATTTT

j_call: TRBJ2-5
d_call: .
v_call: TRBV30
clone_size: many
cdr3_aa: CAWERTKWKETQYF
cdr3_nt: TGTGCCTGGGAGAGAACTAAGTGGAAAGAGACCCAGTACTTC

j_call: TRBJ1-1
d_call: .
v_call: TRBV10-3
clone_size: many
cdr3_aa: CASQGPTPEAFF
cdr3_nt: TGTGCCAGCCAGGGGCCAACCCCTGAAGCTTTCTTT

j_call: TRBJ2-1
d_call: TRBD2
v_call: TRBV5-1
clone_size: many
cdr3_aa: CASSLRTSGSHEQFF
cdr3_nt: TGCGCCAGCAGCTTGCGGACTAGCGGGAGTCATGAGCAGTTCTTC

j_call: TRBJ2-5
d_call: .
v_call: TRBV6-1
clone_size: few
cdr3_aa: CASGGEETQYF
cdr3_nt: TGTGCCAGCGGAGGGGAAGAGACCCAGTACTTC

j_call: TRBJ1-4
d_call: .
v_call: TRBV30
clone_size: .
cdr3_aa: CAWSVLSTAATNEKLFF
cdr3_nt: TGTGCCTGGAGTGTACTGAGTACAGCTGCAACTAATGAAAAACTGTTTTTT

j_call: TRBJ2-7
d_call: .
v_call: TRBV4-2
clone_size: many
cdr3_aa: CASSQDETRVSYEQYF
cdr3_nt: TGTGCCAGCAGCCAAGATGAGACGCGGGTCTCCTACGAGCAGTACTTC

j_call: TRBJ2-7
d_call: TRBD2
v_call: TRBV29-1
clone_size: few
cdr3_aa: CSALAGAISEQYF
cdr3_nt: TGCAGCGCACTAGCGGGAGCGATTTCCGAGCAGTACTTC

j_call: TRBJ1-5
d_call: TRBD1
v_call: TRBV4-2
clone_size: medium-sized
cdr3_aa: CASSQDEGAHQPQHF
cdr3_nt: TGTGCCAGCAGCCAAGATGAGGGGGCTCATCAGCCCCAGCATTTT

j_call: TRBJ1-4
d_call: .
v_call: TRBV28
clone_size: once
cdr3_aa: CASSLGWQQETNEKLFF
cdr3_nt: TGTGCCAGCAGTTTAGGGTGGCAACAGGAGACTAATGAAAAACTGTTTTTT

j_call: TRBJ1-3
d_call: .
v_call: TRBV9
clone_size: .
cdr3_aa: CASSYSSGNTIYF
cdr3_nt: TGTGCCAGCAGCTACAGCTCTGGAAACACCATATATTTT

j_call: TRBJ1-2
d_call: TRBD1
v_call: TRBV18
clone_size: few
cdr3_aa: CASSPDRDGYTF
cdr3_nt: TGTGCCAGCTCACCCGACAGGGATGGCTACACCTTC

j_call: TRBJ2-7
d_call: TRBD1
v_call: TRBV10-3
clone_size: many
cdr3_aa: CAISETGAYEQYF
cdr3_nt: TGTGCCATCAGTGAGACAGGGGCCTACGAGCAGTACTTC

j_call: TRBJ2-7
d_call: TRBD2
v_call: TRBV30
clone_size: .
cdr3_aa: CAWSGTGEGYEQYF
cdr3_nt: TGTGCCTGGAGTGGGACCGGGGAGGGCTACGAGCAGTACTTC

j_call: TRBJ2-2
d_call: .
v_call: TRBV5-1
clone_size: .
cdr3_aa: CASSERGSTRTGTGELFF
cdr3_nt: TGCGCCAGCAGCGAAAGGGGTTCCACTCGAACAGGAACCGGGGAGCTGTTTTTT

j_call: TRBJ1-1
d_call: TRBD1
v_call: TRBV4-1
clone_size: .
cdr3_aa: CASSVYRGRNTEAFF
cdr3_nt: TGCGCCAGCAGCGTCTACAGGGGGCGGAACACTGAAGCTTTCTTT

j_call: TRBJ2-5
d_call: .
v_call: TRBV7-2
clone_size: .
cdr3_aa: CASSLVSRETQYF
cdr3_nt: TGTGCCAGCAGCTTAGTGAGCCGGGAGACCCAGTACTTC

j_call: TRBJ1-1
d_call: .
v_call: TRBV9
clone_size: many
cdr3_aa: CASSRQVNTEAFF
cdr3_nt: TGTGCCAGCAGCAGACAGGTGAACACTGAAGCTTTCTTT

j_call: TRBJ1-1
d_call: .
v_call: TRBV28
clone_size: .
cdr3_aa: CASRGSSFYTGAFF
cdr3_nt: TGTGCCAGCAGGGGGAGTAGTTTTTACACTGGAGCTTTCTTT